The clone carrying this T cell receptor (beta chain) was detected only a few times. What it binds is not known. Vbeta (60) and Jbeta (13) primers were used in the PCR. Produced via immunoSEQ multiplex PCR; TCRdb's table is partial and in-frame only. The table records 150,000 to 200,000 clones, approximately 82% of them present only once. The record originates from a study of cytomegalovirus exposure and HLA in healthy donors. Broader study findings: Several of the most significant clusters appeared linked to common viral pathogens, based on a later analysis.

CDR3 length: 12 residues. The germline V gene encodes CDR1 MNHEY and CDR2 SMNVEV (reference sequence). The V and J ends lost 8 bases and 10 bases, in that order; junction bases with no gene match: 6. The sequenced sample was PBMCs. This chain connects TRBV27 to TRBJ2-1; 9 bases fit TRBD1. This receptor was obtained from a man younger than 35 in good health and CMV-seropositive. The CDR3 loop reads CASAGQGREQFF. The CDR3 DNA sequence: TGTGCCAGCGCGGGACAGGGCCGCGAGCAGTTCTTC.